These 18 T cell receptor beta chains originate from one sample sequenced in a study of T-cell reconstitution after alpha-beta-depleted transplantation in children. Unique molecular identifiers were used to barcode this TCRbeta library. MiXCR, applied by TCRdb to the PCR reads, yields one record per CDR3 protein. The sample records around 410,000 distinct CDR3 sequences, 11% being singletons. Sequences were derived from PBMCs from the stem cell graft donor, sampled from the stem cell graft. These TCRs come from a human donor who donated a stem cell graft to a child with acute myeloid leukemia.

This rearrangement joins TRBV6-1 to TRBJ1-5, with D perhaps TRBD1 (6 bases). Germline V gene lookup returns CDR1 MNHNS and CDR2 SASEGT. V was clipped by 8 bases and J by 3 bases, with 17 bases between them. The CDR3 is made up of 15 amino acids. The CDR3 DNA reads TGTGCCAGCTGGGGGGGGCAGGGACCCAATCAGCCCCAGCATTTT. Translation gives CASWGGQGPNQPQHF.

V is TRBV7-9 and J is TRBJ2-1; the D gene is possibly TRBD2 (6 bases). V lost 6 bases and J 9 bases, leaving 12 bases between the germline ends. The CDR3 totals 12 residues. Germline values: CDR1 SEHNR, CDR2 FQNEAQ (reference sequence). CDR3 residues: CASRPGGIEQFF. In DNA form, the CDR3 reads TGTGCCAGCAGGCCCGGGGGAATTGAGCAGTTCTTC.

The V call is TRBV6-1, the J call TRBJ1-5, with D uncertain. The CDR3 runs to 17 residues. Germline CDR1 and CDR2: MNHNS and SASEGT. Deletions cut 6 bases from V and 2 bases from J, with 20 bases between. In DNA, the CDR3 is TGTGCCAGCAGCCCTAGTGCCCTTACATTGGGCAATCAGCCCCAGCATTTT. Translation: CASSPSALTLGNQPQHF.

This clonotype showed up just a few times. The chain combines TRBV18 with TRBJ2-5; D ambiguous. The CDR3 has 13 residues. V was clipped by 1 base and J by 2 bases, with 5 bases between them. Germline CDR1 is KGHSH and CDR2 is LQKENI. This CDR3 is CASSPHRQETQYF. In DNA, the CDR3 is TGTGCCAGCTCACCACACAGACAAGAGACCCAGTACTTC.

A few counts support this clonotype. This sequence joins TRBV6-2 or TRBV6-3 and TRBJ2-7; D might be TRBD1 (5 bases). The CDR3 loop spans 12 amino acids. Germline V CDR1 and CDR2: MNHEY, SVGEGT. V lost 2 bases and J lost 3, with 5 bases in between. CDR3 region: CASSYRGYEQYV. The CDR3 DNA sequence: TGTGCCAGCAGTTACAGGGGCTACGAGCAGTACGTC.

This clonotype turned up a few times. This chain uses TRBV11-2 with TRBJ2-6, with TRBD2 as a possible D gene (6 bases). Germline assignment: CDR1 SGHAT and CDR2 FQNNGV. Between the trimmed V and J ends, which lost 3 bases and 1 base, there was a span of 13 bases. The CDR3 has 17 residues. The CDR3 here is CASSLDGGSSGANVLTF. CDR3 sequence (DNA): TGTGCCAGCAGCTTGGACGGGGGTTCATCTGGGGCCAACGTCCTGACTTTC.

The V and J genes are TRBV20-1 and TRBJ2-3; 9 bases align to TRBD2. The CDR3 has 15 residues. V gave up 1 base and J gave up 6 bases; unmatched junction bases: 8. In germline, CDR1 is DFQATT, CDR2 SNEGSKA (reference sequence). DNA for the CDR3: TGCAGTGCTAGAGTCCCAGCGGGAGGAAGGGATACGCAGTATTTT. It translates to CSARVPAGGRDTQYF.

This clonotype came up many times. This chain uses TRBV7-9 with TRBJ2-3; D unclear. The CDR3 spans 11 residues. Trimming took off 3 bases at V and 6 bases at J, with 4 bases between the two ends. Germline lookup yields CDR1 SEHNR and CDR2 FQNEAQ (reference sequence). CDR3 in amino acids: CASSFADTQYF. In DNA form, the CDR3 reads TGTGCCAGCAGCTTTGCGGATACGCAGTATTTT. The complete variable domain, with remaining parts taken from reference TRBV7-9 and TRBJ2-3, reads DTGVSQNPRHKITKRGQNVTFRCDPISEHNRLYWYRQTLGQGPEFLTYFQNEAQLEKSRLLSDRFSAERPKGSFSTLEIQRTEQGDSAMYLCASSFADTQYFGPGTRLTVL.

This clonotype was seen more than once but under ten times. The V and J genes are TRBV10-3 and TRBJ1-2, with a weak D call TRBD1 (6 bases). This CDR3 comprises 13 residues. V gave up 0 bases and J gave up 7 bases, with 9 bases separating them. Germline CDR1 and CDR2: ENHRY and SYGVKD. In nucleotides, the CDR3 is TGTGCCATCAGTGAGTCAACAGGGATTGGCTACACCTTC. This translates into CAISESTGIGYTF.

This clonotype appeared a few times. The chain combines TRBV12-3 or TRBV12-4 with TRBJ1-5; 8 bases align to TRBD1. Losses at the gene ends were 5 bases for V and 5 bases for J; bases not matched to a gene: 5. The CDR3 has 14 amino acids. CDR3 coding DNA: TGTGCCAGCAGTAATCAGGGGGCCTATCAGCCCCAGCATTTT. It is translated as CASSNQGAYQPQHF.

This clonotype was detected a few times. V usage is TRBV14 and J usage is TRBJ2-2, with TRBD2 matching 7 bases. The CDR3 is made up of 16 amino acids. The V gene end was trimmed by 2 bases and the J gene end by 2 bases; junction bases not matched to a gene: 5. Germline values: CDR1 SGHDN, CDR2 FVKESK. CDR3 nucleotides: TGTGCCAGCAGCCAAAGTGAGCGGGGAAACACCGGGGAGCTGTTTTTT. It is translated as CASSQSERGNTGELFF. The variable domain in full, completed from reference TRBV14 and TRBJ2-2, reads EAGVTQFPSHSVIEKGQTVTLRCDPISGHDNLYWYRRVMGKEIKFLLHFVKESKQDESGMPNNRFLAERTGGTYSTLKVQPAELEDSGVYFCASSQSERGNTGELFFGEGSRLTVL.

This chain joins TRBV5-6 and TRBJ2-6, with a weak D call TRBD2 (5 bases). Germline-derived CDR1 and CDR2 are SGHDT and YYEEEE. The V end lost 5 bases, the J end lost 4 bases, and 16 bases lay between the germline ends. The CDR3 sequence is 16 residues long. This CDR3 is CASRERVWTGANVLTF. CDR3 DNA sequence: TGTGCCAGCAGGGAGAGGGTTTGGACCGGGGCCAACGTCCTGACTTTC.

The CDR3 nucleotides are TGCGCCAGCAGCCAAGATTCCGGGGCGACCTACGAGCAGTACTTC. The encoded protein is CASSQDSGATYEQYF. The gene calls are TRBV4-3 and TRBJ2-7; D assignment may be TRBD1 or TRBD2 (5 bases each). Trimming removed 0 bases at V and 2 bases at J, with 11 bases between. The germline V gene encodes CDR1 LGHNA and CDR2 YSLEER. The CDR3 consists of 15 residues.

Here the CDR3 reads CAISRVIRNEQFF. Here the CDR3 DNA reads TGTGCCATCAGTCGGGTTATCCGCAATGAGCAGTTCTTC. The chain combines TRBV10-3 with TRBJ2-1; D unclear. CDR1 and CDR2 from the germline V gene are ENHRY and SYGVKD. The V end lost 5 bases, the J end lost 6 bases, and 11 bases lay between the germline ends. CDR3 length equals 13 residues.

This chain links TRBV7-2 with TRBJ2-3, with D perhaps TRBD2 (5 bases). Per germline, CDR1 SGHTA and CDR2 FQGNSA. The CDR3 totals 13 residues. The ends were cut back, 5 bases at V and 9 bases at J, with 15 bases in the middle. DNA for the CDR3: TGTGCCAGCAGCCCCCCCGGGCTAGCCACGCAGTATTTT. Translated, it gives CASSPPGLATQYF.

The rearrangement uses TRBV10-3 and TRBJ2-5; 9 bases line up with TRBD2. The V and J ends lost 11 bases and 2 bases, in that order; junction bases with no gene match: 9. The CDR3 loop spans 14 amino acids. CDR1 and CDR2 from the germline V gene are ENHRY and SYGVKD. The CDR3 loop reads CAARGAGGQETQYF. Here the CDR3 DNA reads TGTGCCGCCCGAGGGGCGGGAGGGCAAGAGACCCAGTACTTC.

This clonotype was recorded at least ten times. V usage is TRBV7-3 and J usage is TRBJ2-2; no definite D call. The CDR3 is 14 amino acids. Germline CDR1 reads SGHTA; CDR2 reads FQGTGA. V shed 2 bases and J shed 4 bases, with 8 bases lying between them. The CDR3 here is CASSLDVTTGELFF. DNA of the CDR3: TGTGCCAGCAGCTTAGACGTCACCACCGGGGAGCTGTTTTTT.

V is TRBV5-1 and J is TRBJ2-1; tentative D call: TRBD2 (6 bases). This CDR3 contains 14 residues. The germline gives CDR1 SGHRS, CDR2 YFSETQ. The ends were cut back, 1 base at V and 5 bases at J, with 10 bases in the middle. The CDR3 loop reads CASSLSSVDNEQFF. CDR3 nucleotides: TGCGCCAGCAGCTTGTCTAGCGTGGACAATGAGCAGTTCTTC.